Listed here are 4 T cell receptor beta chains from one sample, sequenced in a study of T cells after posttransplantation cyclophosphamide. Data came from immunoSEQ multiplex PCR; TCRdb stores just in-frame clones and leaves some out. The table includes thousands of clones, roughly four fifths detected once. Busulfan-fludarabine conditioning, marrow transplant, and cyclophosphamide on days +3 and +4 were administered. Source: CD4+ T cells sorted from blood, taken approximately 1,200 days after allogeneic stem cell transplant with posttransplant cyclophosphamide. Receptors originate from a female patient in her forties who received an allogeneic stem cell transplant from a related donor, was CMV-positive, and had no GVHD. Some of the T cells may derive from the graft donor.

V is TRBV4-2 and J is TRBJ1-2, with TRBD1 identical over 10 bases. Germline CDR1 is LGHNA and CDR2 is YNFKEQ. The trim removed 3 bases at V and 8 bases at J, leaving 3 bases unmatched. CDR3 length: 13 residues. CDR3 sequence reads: CASSQGTGDGYTF. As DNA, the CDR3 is TGTGCCAGCAGCCAGGGGACAGGGGACGGCTACACCTTC.

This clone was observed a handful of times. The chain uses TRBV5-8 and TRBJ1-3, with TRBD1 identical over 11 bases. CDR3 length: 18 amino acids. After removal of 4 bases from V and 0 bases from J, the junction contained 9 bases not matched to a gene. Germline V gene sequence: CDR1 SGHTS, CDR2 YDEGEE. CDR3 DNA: TGTGCCAGCAGCCCGGGGACAGGGGGTATACCCTCTGGAAACACCATATATTTT. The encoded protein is CASSPGTGGIPSGNTIYF.

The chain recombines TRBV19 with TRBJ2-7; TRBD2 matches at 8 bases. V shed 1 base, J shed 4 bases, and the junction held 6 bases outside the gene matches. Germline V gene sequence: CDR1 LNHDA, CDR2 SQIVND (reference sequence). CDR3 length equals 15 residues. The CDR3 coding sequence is TGTGCCAGTAGTATAGCGGGGGGGCTTCGATACGAGCAGTACTTC. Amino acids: CASSIAGGLRYEQYF.

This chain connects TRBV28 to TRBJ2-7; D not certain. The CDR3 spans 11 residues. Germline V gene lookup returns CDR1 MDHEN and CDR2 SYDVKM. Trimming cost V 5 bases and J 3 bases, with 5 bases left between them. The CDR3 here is CASSPLYEQYF. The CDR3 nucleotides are TGTGCCAGCAGTCCCCTCTACGAGCAGTACTTC.